In its sample, the clone carrying this T cell receptor (beta chain) was seen a few times. Trimming took 2 bases from V and 3 from J; bases not matched to a gene: 10. CDR3 size: 16 residues. CDR1 is GTSNPN and CDR2 is SVGIG in the germline V gene (reference sequence). The record originates from a study of T cell responses to AZD1222 COVID-19 vaccine. Study-level information: Doses given second, at about 4 or about 12 weeks, were pooled.

This table comes from immunoSEQ multiplex PCR, and its TCRdb copy is limited to in-frame clones, with some not included. The data show 56,000 or so clones, with approximately 85% seen just once and around 16% held by the top ten. The receptor comes from an adult in good health. The starting material was peripheral blood, obtained on day 0 of AZD1222 vaccination. V gene TRBV30 combines with J gene TRBJ1-1; 9 bases match TRBD1. CDR3 DNA sequence: TGTGCCTGGAGTACAGGACAGGGGACAATTTACACTGAAGCTTTCTTT. Amino acids: CAWSTGQGTIYTEAFF.